This TCR beta chain derives from a study of blood T cell repertoires in COVID-19. Background on the study: The United States, Italy and Spain were the sources of the acute and convalescent COVID-19 samples. T cells, B-cell-depleted T cells, or PBMCs provided the cDNA or gDNA that served as material.

Germline V lookup: CDR1 MGHRA, CDR2 YSYEKL. CDR3 length equals 16 residues. V was shortened by 2 bases and J by 7 bases, with 17 bases between the two germline ends. In the original processing: Amplifying reference gene primers gave estimates of nucleated cell counts. Using immunoSEQ multiplex PCR, the repertoire was profiled, and TCRdb retains in-frame clones only, with some absent. The V and J calls and the clone size are those of that table, but D and trimming were determined from the DNA. The sample yields 100,000 or so clones, roughly 79% seen once. The TCR was taken from a woman aged 65 to 85 with acute or convalescent COVID-19. The specimen was peripheral blood. The chain joins TRBV4-1 to TRBJ1-4, with D uncertain. The CDR3 reads CASSQNILGGGEKLFF. CDR3 sequence (DNA): TGCGCCAGCAGCCAAAACATCCTTGGAGGTGGTGAAAAACTGTTTTTT.